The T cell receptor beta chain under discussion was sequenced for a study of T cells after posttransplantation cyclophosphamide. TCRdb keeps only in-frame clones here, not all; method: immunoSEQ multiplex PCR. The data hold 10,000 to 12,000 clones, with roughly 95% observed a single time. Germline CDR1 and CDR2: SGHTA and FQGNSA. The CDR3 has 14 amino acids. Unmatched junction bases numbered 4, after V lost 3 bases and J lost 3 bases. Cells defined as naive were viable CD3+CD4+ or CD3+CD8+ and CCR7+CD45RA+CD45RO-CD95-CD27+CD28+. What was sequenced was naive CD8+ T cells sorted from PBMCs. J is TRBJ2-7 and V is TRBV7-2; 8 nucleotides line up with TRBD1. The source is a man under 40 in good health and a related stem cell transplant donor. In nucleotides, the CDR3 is TGTGCCAGCAGCTTCGGACAGGGAGGCTACGAGCAGTACTTC. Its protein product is CASSFGQGGYEQYF.